The 13 T cell receptor beta chains below come from one sample, sequenced in a study of blood T cell repertoires in COVID-19 (TCRdb year 2020). Library generation was performed with the immunoSEQ multiplex PCR assay. TCRdb took over this immuneACCESS table, retaining in-frame rearrangements with V and J assigned. Such tables are incomplete; in checked studies, under half of the missing clones stem from an unresolved V gene, and the remainder is unexplained. Across this sample there are 300,000 to 350,000 clones, with over 75% seen only once. 5% to 6% of the sample is held by the ten biggest clonotypes. The sequencing sample was made of PBMCs or T cells enriched from blood (not recorded which). Every receptor here comes from a man aged 30 to 39 who had recovered from COVID-19.

The chain joins TRBV28 to TRBJ2-7, with D hard to call. Between the trimmed V and J ends, which lost 5 bases and 4 bases, there was a span of 6 bases. The CDR3 length is 11 residues. Germline CDR1 is MDHEN and CDR2 is SYDVKM. Written as DNA, the CDR3 is TGTGCCAGCAGTGAACAATACGAGCAGTACTTC. It encodes CASSEQYEQYF. The whole variable domain, filled in from reference TRBV28 and TRBJ2-7, reads DVKVTQSSRYLVKRTGEKVFLECVQDMDHENMFWYRQDPGLGLRLIYFSYDVKMKEKGDIPEGYSVSREKKERFSLILESASTNQTSMYLCASSEQYEQYFGPGTRLTVT.

The genes are TRBV19 and TRBJ1-2; D perhaps matches TRBD1 (6 bases). V was cut by 4 bases and J by 6 bases, with 15 bases left in between. Germline CDR1 is LNHDA and CDR2 is SQIVND (reference sequence). The CDR3 totals 14 residues. The CDR3 DNA sequence: TGTGCCAGTAGTAGCGGACAGTATATTAATGGCTACACCTTC. It specifies CASSSGQYINGYTF. Full variable domain (missing parts from reference TRBV19 and TRBJ1-2): DGGITQSPKYLFRKEGQNVTLSCEQNLNHDAMYWYRQDPGQGLRLIYYSQIVNDFQKGDIAEGYSVSREKKESFPLTVTSAQKNPTAFYLCASSSGQYINGYTFGSGTRLTVV.

J is TRBJ1-4 and V is TRBV28; possibly TRBD1 for D (5 bases). The V end lost 5 bases, the J end lost 4 bases, and 11 bases lay between the germline ends. This CDR3 spans 14 amino acids. Germline V lookup: CDR1 MDHEN, CDR2 SYDVKM. CDR3 residues: CASSQTQVNEKLFF. The CDR3 nucleotides read TGTGCCAGCAGTCAGACACAGGTTAATGAAAAACTGTTTTTT.

The chain is built from TRBV15 and TRBJ2-1; 10 bases align to TRBD2. The CDR3 covers 15 residues. Germline V gene lookup returns CDR1 LNHNV and CDR2 YYDKDF (reference sequence). The V segment lost 3 bases and the J segment 7 bases; nucleotides outside the gene matches: 6. CDR3 DNA: TGTGCCACCAGCAGTAGGCTAGCGGGGGTTAATGAGCAGTTCTTC. It yields the protein CATSSRLAGVNEQFF.

The J gene is TRBJ2-3, the V gene TRBV7-8; 9 bases fit TRBD1. Trimming removed 4 bases from V and 3 bases from J; junction bases left unmatched: 8. The CDR3 sequence is 16 residues long. The germline gives CDR1 SGHVS, CDR2 FQNEAQ. CDR3: CASSSRDRVGTDTQYF. The DNA for the CDR3 is TGTGCCAGCAGCTCCCGGGACAGGGTGGGAACAGATACGCAGTATTTT.

V gene TRBV7-6 combines with J gene TRBJ1-3; tentative D call: TRBD1 (6 bases). Germline V CDR1 and CDR2: SGHVS, FNYEAQ. This CDR3 comprises 19 residues. Trimming took 5 bases from V and 4 from J, leaving 27 bases between them. The CDR3 DNA follows: TGTGCCAGCAGCCCCATATATGGGGGACGGGACATACCGGGAAACACCATATATTTT. Translated: CASSPIYGGRDIPGNTIYF.

The rearrangement links TRBV29-1 to TRBJ1-4; D possibly corresponds to TRBD1 (6 bases). The length of the CDR3 is 15 residues. Germline V gives CDR1 SQVTM, CDR2 ANQGSEA. V lost 7 bases to trimming and J lost 6 bases, with 21 bases between them. The CDR3 reads CSARGGARADEKLFF. The CDR3 DNA sequence: TGCAGCGCCCGCGGGGGGGCGCGTGCTGATGAAAAACTGTTTTTT.

The chain carries TRBV14 and TRBJ2-7, with a tentative D call TRBD1 (6 bases). The CDR3 totals 13 residues. V dropped 1 base and J dropped 5 bases, with 9 bases sitting between them. Germline V lookup: CDR1 SGHDN, CDR2 FVKESK. CDR3 amino acids: CASSQGTGHEQYF. The CDR3 bases are TGTGCCAGCAGCCAAGGAACAGGGCACGAGCAGTACTTC. The full variable domain, rest sourced from reference TRBV14 and TRBJ2-7, is EAGVTQFPSHSVIEKGQTVTLRCDPISGHDNLYWYRRVMGKEIKFLLHFVKESKQDESGMPNNRFLAERTGGTYSTLKVQPAELEDSGVYFCASSQGTGHEQYFGPGTRLTVT.

The rearrangement joins TRBV5-1 to TRBJ1-3; TRBD1 matches at 9 bases. CDR1 SGHRS and CDR2 YFSETQ come from the germline V gene. V was pared by 3 bases and J by 2 bases, with 15 bases of the junction left unmatched. The CDR3 length is 19 residues. The CDR3 DNA reads as TGCGCCAGCAGCTCTGCCCCCTCAACAGGGGGCTTGGCTGGAAACACCATATATTTT. Its translation is CASSSAPSTGGLAGNTIYF.

This sequence joins TRBV28 and TRBJ2-7; 7 bases are shared with TRBD1. After removal of 7 bases from V and 1 base from J, the junction contained 4 bases not matched to a gene. The CDR3 has 13 residues. CDR1 is MDHEN, CDR2 SYDVKM, per germline. The CDR3 loop reads CASKVRGSYEQYF. CDR3 DNA: TGTGCCAGCAAAGTCAGGGGGTCCTACGAGCAGTACTTC.

The chain links TRBV4-1 to TRBJ1-3; no clear D gene. Germline lookup yields CDR1 MGHRA and CDR2 YSYEKL. CDR3 size: 17 residues. Trimming left V 1 base short and J 1 base short, with 14 bases between. The CDR3: CASSQADFTMSGNTIYF. In DNA, the CDR3 is TGCGCCAGCAGCCAAGCGGACTTTACTATGTCTGGAAACACCATATATTTT.

The table lists this clone with a few counts. The genes are TRBV10-3 and TRBJ1-6; 9 bases line up with TRBD1. This CDR3 spans 16 amino acids. Trimming removed 4 bases from V and 9 bases from J; junction bases left unmatched: 10. Per the germline V gene, CDR1 is ENHRY and CDR2 is SYGVKD. In DNA form, the CDR3 reads TGTGCCATCAGTGGGTTAGGTGGACAGGGGAGTTCACCCCTCCACTTT. Translation: CAISGLGGQGSSPLHF.

This chain joins TRBV2 and TRBJ2-5, with a tentative D call TRBD2 (6 bases). The CDR3 runs to 12 residues. CDR1 and CDR2 from the germline V gene are SNHLY and FYNNEI. V lost 5 bases and J 9 bases, leaving 13 bases between the germline ends. DNA for the CDR3: TGTGCCAGCAGTTTTACTTGGGAGGCCCAGTACTTC. It yields the protein CASSFTWEAQYF.